The present entry profiles one T cell receptor (beta chain) with its context. No antigen is known for it. The data are from a study of graft-versus-host responses after intestinal transplantation. Trimming cost V 3 bases and J 3 bases; bases outside gene matches: 12. The CDR3 sequence is 20 residues long. Germline V gene data show CDR1 as SGHRS and CDR2 as YFSETQ. Measured with immunoSEQ multiplex PCR; TCRdb has only the in-frame clones, and not every one. This sample has tens of thousands of clones, with roughly 92% found just once. This sequence originates from a human donor who received an intestinal transplant. Material: unstimulated CD4+ T cells sorted from spleen or lymph node cells, obtained before intestinal transplant. The chain recombines TRBV5-1 with TRBJ2-1, with TRBD2 identical over 16 bases. Here the CDR3 reads CASSSTTGLAGGPGYNEQFF. CDR3 DNA sequence: TGCGCCAGCAGCTCCACAACGGGACTAGCGGGAGGGCCGGGCTACAATGAGCAGTTCTTC.